The 5 T cell receptor beta chains listed next were all sequenced from one sample in a study. TCRdb independently ran MiXCR on the RT-PCR reads; one entry per CDR3 protein. The sample consists of about 700,000 distinct CDR3 sequences, 14% of them appearing once. The sample comprised memory CD4+ T cells from blood. The receptors shown here come from a female donor in good health, serving as a healthy control.

V is TRBV5-5 and J is TRBJ1-2; D possibly corresponds to TRBD1 (5 bases). The CDR3 is made up of 14 amino acids. Trimming removed 2 bases from V and 3 bases from J, with 11 bases in between. Germline values: CDR1 SGHKS, CDR2 YYEKEE (reference sequence). The CDR3 DNA follows: TGTGCCAGCAGCTTAATTACAGGCTACTATGGCTACACCTTC. Its translation: CASSLITGYYGYTF.

In its sample, this clonotype was seen a few times. The chain employs TRBV7-2 and TRBJ2-4; TRBD1 matches at 7 bases. Germline V CDR1 and CDR2: SGHTA, FQGNSA. V dropped 1 base and J dropped 6; count of bases not matched to a gene: 6. This CDR3 spans 15 amino acids. The CDR3 sequence: CASSLEATGINIQYF. The CDR3 DNA follows: TGTGCCAGCAGCTTAGAAGCGACAGGGATAAACATTCAGTACTTC.

This clonotype appeared a few times. The chain employs TRBV5-1 and TRBJ2-1; TRBD2 aligns across 11 bases. V was pared by 4 bases and J by 7 bases, with 13 bases of the junction left unmatched. CDR1 is SGHRS, CDR2 YFSETQ, per germline. This CDR3 has 17 residues. The CDR3: CASSVGMTSGTSNEQFF. The DNA of the CDR3 is TGCGCCAGCAGCGTAGGAATGACTAGCGGGACAAGTAATGAGCAGTTCTTC.

The chain couples TRBV9 to TRBJ1-6, with 12 bases matching TRBD1. J lost 3 bases, V lost 3 bases, and 13 bases had no gene match. The CDR3 totals 20 residues. Germline V gene sequence: CDR1 SGDLS, CDR2 YYNGEE. CDR3 in amino acids: CASSASSGTGGAIYNSPLHF. The CDR3 bases are TGTGCCAGCAGCGCATCCTCCGGGACAGGGGGCGCAATCTATAATTCACCCCTCCACTTT. Full variable domain (rest looked up from reference TRBV9 and TRBJ1-6): DSGVTQTPKHLITATGQRVTLRCSPRSGDLSVYWYQQSLDQGLQFLIQYYNGEERAKGNILERFSAQQFPDLHSELNLSSLELGDSALYFCASSASSGTGGAIYNSPLHFGNGTRLTVT.

This clonotype was counted only a few times. The V call is TRBV24-1, the J call TRBJ1-2; 7 bases are a match to TRBD1. Germline lookup yields CDR1 KGHDR and CDR2 SFDVKD. Unmatched junction bases numbered 6, after V lost 3 bases and J lost 3 bases. CDR3 length: 15 amino acids. CDR3 region: CATSDPDRAYYGYTF. CDR3 in DNA: TGTGCCACCAGTGATCCCGACAGGGCGTACTATGGCTACACCTTC.